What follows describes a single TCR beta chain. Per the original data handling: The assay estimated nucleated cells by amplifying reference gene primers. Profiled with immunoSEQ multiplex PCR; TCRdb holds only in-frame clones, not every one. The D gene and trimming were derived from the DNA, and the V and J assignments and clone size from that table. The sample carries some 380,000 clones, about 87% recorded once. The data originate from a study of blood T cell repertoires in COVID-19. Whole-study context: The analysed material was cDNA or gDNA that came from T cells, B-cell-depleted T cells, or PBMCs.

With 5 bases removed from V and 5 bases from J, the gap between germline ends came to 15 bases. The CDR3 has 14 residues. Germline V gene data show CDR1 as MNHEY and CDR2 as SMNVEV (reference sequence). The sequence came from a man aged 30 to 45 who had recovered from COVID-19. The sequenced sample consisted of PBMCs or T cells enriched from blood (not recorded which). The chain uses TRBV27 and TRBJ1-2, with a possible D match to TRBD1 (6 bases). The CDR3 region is CASSREGVGYGYTF. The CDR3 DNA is TGTGCCAGCAGTCGTGAGGGGGTGGGATATGGCTACACCTTC.